A single sample gave rise to the 30 T cell receptor beta chains below, sequenced in a study of identical twins. Via MiXCR, TCRdb re-called the 5' RACE reads, giving one row per CDR3 protein. The sample carries 500,000 to 700,000 distinct CDR3 sequences, about 7% recorded once. The same data also went into a second study, on yellow fever vaccine responses in identical twins.

The sequencing sample was made of PBMCs. Receptors originate from a woman between 18 and 29 years old in good health.

This clonotype was observed many times. The chain links TRBV5-1 to TRBJ1-4, with D possibly matching TRBD1 (5 bases). Germline V CDR1 and CDR2: SGHRS, YFSETQ. Trimming removed 2 bases at V and 5 bases at J, with 10 bases between. The length of the CDR3 is 14 residues. The CDR3 region has the DNA TGCGCCAGCAGCTTACAGGAAGGCAATGAAAAACTGTTTTTT. Its translation: CASSLQEGNEKLFF.

The J gene is TRBJ2-7, the V gene TRBV5-1; possible D gene TRBD1, 6 bases. Germline loops: CDR1 SGHRS, CDR2 YFSETQ. The CDR3 covers 12 residues. V lost 5 bases to trimming and J lost 13 bases, with 19 bases between them. CDR3 loop: CASRLNREPKYF. CDR3 sequence (DNA): TGCGCCAGCAGACTTAACAGGGAACCGAAATACTTC. Using reference TRBV5-1 and TRBJ2-7 for the parts outside the CDR3, the full variable domain is KAGVTQTPRYLIKTRGQQVTLSCSPISGHRSVSWYQQTPGQGLQFLFEYFSETQRNKGNFPGRFSGRQFSNSRSEMNVSTLELGDSALYLCASRLNREPKYFGPGTRLTVT.

This clonotype appeared a few times. V gene TRBV19 combines with J gene TRBJ2-3, with 10 bases fitting TRBD2. CDR1 and CDR2 from the germline V gene are LNHDA and SQIVND (reference sequence). The CDR3 is 13 residues long. The trim removed 6 bases at V and 5 bases at J, leaving 2 bases unmatched. The chain's CDR3 is CASRRLAGDTQYF. The CDR3 DNA follows: TGTGCCAGTAGGCGACTAGCGGGAGATACGCAGTATTTT.

There are a few counts of this clonotype. The chain carries TRBV3-1 and TRBJ2-7, with 10 bases that match TRBD1. Trimming took 1 base from V and 3 from J; bases not matched to a gene: 3. The CDR3 covers 15 residues. CDR1 and CDR2 from the germline V gene are LGHDT and YNNKEL (reference sequence). The CDR3 loop reads CASSQAWTGGYEQYF. The CDR3 nucleotides read TGTGCCAGCAGCCAAGCTTGGACAGGGGGCTACGAGCAGTACTTC.

This clonotype has ten or more counts. This chain uses TRBV10-2 with TRBJ2-3, with TRBD2 matching over 7 bases. CDR3 length equals 17 residues. Trimming removed 3 bases from V and 4 bases from J; junction bases left unmatched: 13. Per germline, CDR1 WSHSY and CDR2 SAAADI. CDR3 coding DNA: TGCGCCAGCAGTGAACCGGTCTGGCGGGAGTCGGCAGATACGCAGTATTTT. Translating gives CASSEPVWRESADTQYF.

Only a few counts were recorded for this clonotype. The rearrangement uses TRBV20-1 and TRBJ2-1; tentatively, D is TRBD2 (6 bases). Germline lookup yields CDR1 DFQATT and CDR2 SNEGSKA (reference sequence). This CDR3 is built from 13 residues. The CDR3 sequence: CSPERVIYNEQFF. For the CDR3, the DNA is TGCAGCCCGGAGCGGGTGATCTACAATGAGCAGTTCTTC.

The sample holds many counts of this clonotype. This sequence joins TRBV5-1 and TRBJ1-1; D not certain. CDR1 SGHRS and CDR2 YFSETQ come from the germline V gene. Trimming stripped 2 bases from V and 3 bases from J, with 14 bases between. This CDR3 is built from 15 residues. For the CDR3, the DNA is TGCGCCAGCAGCTTAAGGAGGGATCCCTACACTGAAGCTTTCTTT. Residues: CASSLRRDPYTEAFF.

This clonotype was seen more than once but under ten times. The V gene is TRBV6-1, the J gene TRBJ2-7, with 8 bases identical to TRBD1. The CDR3 covers 14 residues. With 4 bases clipped from V and 7 bases from J, the junction kept 9 bases outside the gene matches. The germline gives CDR1 MNHNS, CDR2 SASEGT. CDR3 coding DNA: TGTGCCAGCAGTGCGACAGGGGCAAGAACTGAGCAGTACTTC. Amino acid sequence: CASSATGARTEQYF.

The chain uses TRBV9 and TRBJ2-3, with 10 bases aligning to TRBD2. The CDR3 has 19 residues. With V trimmed by 4 bases and J by 2 bases, 16 bases remained unmatched. Germline CDR1 is SGDLS and CDR2 is YYNGEE. The CDR3 spells CASSPTNIVAGGLTDTQYF. The CDR3 DNA sequence: TGTGCCAGCAGCCCAACCAACATAGTAGCGGGAGGACTCACAGATACGCAGTATTTT.

The chain uses TRBV5-1 and TRBJ2-7; D remains ambiguous. The V gene's germline CDR1 is SGHRS and CDR2 YFSETQ. V lost 4 bases, J lost 0 bases, and 17 bases lay in between. This CDR3 is 16 amino acids long. CDR3 sequence reads: CASSPDLASLSYEQYF. The DNA of the CDR3 is TGCGCCAGCAGCCCTGATTTGGCTTCCCTCTCCTACGAGCAGTACTTC.

This clonotype was seen ten or more times. This sequence joins TRBV7-8 and TRBJ1-6; 8 nucleotides agree with TRBD1. CDR3 size: 14 residues. The germline V gene encodes CDR1 SGHVS and CDR2 FQNEAQ. The ends lost 5 bases at V and 7 bases at J; junction bases unmatched: 4. The CDR3 nucleotides read TGTGCCAGCAGCCGACAGGGGTCCAATTCACCCCTCCACTTT. It is translated as CASSRQGSNSPLHF.

The table lists this clonotype with many counts. This chain connects TRBV12-3 or TRBV12-4 to TRBJ1-6; the match to TRBD1 covers 12 bases. The CDR3 length is 17 residues. V shed 5 bases and J 5 bases; nucleotides not matched to a gene: 7. The chain's CDR3 is CASSLGTGGANNSPLHF. DNA for the CDR3: TGTGCCAGCAGTCTCGGGACAGGGGGCGCGAATAATTCACCCCTCCACTTT.

This chain uses TRBV7-6 with TRBJ2-7; 10 nucleotides agree with TRBD1. CDR1 is SGHVS and CDR2 is FNYEAQ in the germline V gene. The CDR3 covers 17 residues. Trimming cost V 5 bases and J 6 bases; bases outside gene matches: 16. CDR3 DNA sequence: TGTGCCAGCAGCCTGGGACAGGGGAGCGCCTACAGCGTCGAGCAGTACTTC. This translates into CASSLGQGSAYSVEQYF.

This clonotype was picked up a small number of times. The chain carries TRBV6-1 and TRBJ1-3; no clear D. The CDR3 is 14 amino acids. V lost 8 bases to trimming and J lost 4 bases, with 15 bases between them. Germline CDR1 is MNHNS and CDR2 is SASEGT. The CDR3 nucleotides read TGTGCCAGCCTTAGGGTCGGGGTAGGAAACACCATATATTTT. This gives the protein CASLRVGVGNTIYF.

The chain employs TRBV14 and TRBJ1-2, with D unresolved. V lost 1 base and J 7 bases, leaving 4 bases between the germline ends. Germline loops: CDR1 SGHDN, CDR2 FVKESK. This CDR3 spans 11 amino acids. The chain's CDR3 is CASSQGIGYTF. DNA of the CDR3: TGTGCCAGCAGCCAAGGGATTGGCTACACCTTC.

This clonotype was picked up a small number of times. The rearrangement joins TRBV7-2 to TRBJ2-1; 12 positions agree with TRBD1. J was trimmed by 8 bases and V by 5 bases; bases with no gene match: 13. Per germline, CDR1 SGHTA and CDR2 FQGNSA. CDR3 length equals 17 residues. CDR3 loop: CASSRGTGTGGLDEQFF. The CDR3 DNA reads as TGTGCCAGCAGCAGGGGGACCGGGACAGGGGGCTTAGATGAGCAGTTCTTC.

Many counts were recorded for this clonotype. This chain joins TRBV29-1 and TRBJ1-5, with 8 bases identical to TRBD1. Germline assignment: CDR1 SQVTM and CDR2 ANQGSEA. The J segment lost 2 bases and the V segment lost 4 bases, leaving 10 bases of the junction unmatched. The CDR3 contains 16 residues. CDR3 protein: CSVVWQGALGNQPQHF. The CDR3 bases are TGCAGCGTTGTATGGCAGGGGGCTTTGGGCAATCAGCCCCAGCATTTT.

This clonotype came up a few times. This chain joins TRBV6-5 and TRBJ1-1; TRBD1 might be the D (5 bases). Trimming cost V 2 bases and J 7 bases, with 8 bases left between them. This CDR3 has 12 amino acids. Germline V lookup: CDR1 MNHEY, CDR2 SVGAGI. This CDR3 reads CASSYAGREAFF. DNA for the CDR3: TGTGCCAGCAGTTACGCGGGACGTGAAGCTTTCTTT.

The chain couples TRBV20-1 to TRBJ2-5; no clear D gene. The CDR3 has 10 amino acids. The ends were cut back, 8 bases at V and 6 bases at J, with 10 bases in the middle. The germline V gene encodes CDR1 DFQATT and CDR2 SNEGSKA (reference sequence). CDR3 amino acids: CSTSRQTQYF. The CDR3 nucleotides are TGCAGTACCTCACGGCAGACCCAGTACTTC.

This clonotype appeared many times. The gene calls are TRBV18 and TRBJ2-2, with D hard to call. The ends were cut back, 4 bases at V and 0 bases at J, with 18 bases in the middle. The CDR3 has 18 residues. Germline CDR1 KGHSH, CDR2 LQKENI. The CDR3 region is CASSLVRSGSSNTGELFF. CDR3 DNA: TGTGCCAGCTCACTTGTGCGTTCAGGAAGCTCGAACACCGGGGAGCTGTTTTTT.

In this sample, this clonotype turned up a few times. The rearrangement links TRBV5-1 to TRBJ2-2; 13 bases agree with TRBD2. The length of the CDR3 is 20 residues. The V gene's germline CDR1 is SGHRS and CDR2 YFSETQ. The ends lost 4 bases at V and 0 bases at J; junction bases unmatched: 12. CDR3 protein: CASSLRGLAGLNANTGELFF. CDR3 coding DNA: TGCGCCAGCAGCCTACGGGGACTAGCGGGGTTAAACGCGAACACCGGGGAGCTGTTTTTT.

In its sample, this clonotype was seen a few times. This chain links TRBV7-2 with TRBJ2-3; TRBD2 agrees at 13 bases. The CDR3 contains 17 residues. J lost 4 bases, V lost 5 bases, and 9 bases had no gene match. Germline CDR1 SGHTA, CDR2 FQGNSA. The CDR3 spells CASSPPGLAGAPDTQYF. In nucleotides, the CDR3 is TGTGCCAGCAGCCCCCCCGGACTAGCGGGAGCGCCAGATACGCAGTATTTT.

The V and J genes are TRBV5-1 and TRBJ2-1, with a possible D match to TRBD1 (6 bases). CDR1 is SGHRS and CDR2 is YFSETQ in the germline V gene. V shed 2 bases and J shed 5 bases, with 20 bases lying between them. This CDR3 has 17 residues. The CDR3 spells CASSFVSGRGSHNEQFF. In DNA form, the CDR3 reads TGCGCCAGCAGCTTTGTTTCTGGCAGGGGATCCCACAATGAGCAGTTCTTC.

This clonotype was seen at least ten times. J is TRBJ2-7 and V is TRBV27; tentative D call: TRBD2 (6 bases). Trimming shortened V by 7 bases and J by 3 bases, and 13 bases separated the two germline ends. Looked up from germline, CDR1 is MNHEY and CDR2 is SMNVEV (reference sequence). This CDR3 spans 13 amino acids. CDR3 nucleotides: TGTGCCAGCACCGCCCGGGGGAGCTACGAGCAGTACTTC. It yields the protein CASTARGSYEQYF.

This clonotype has a count of ten or more. J is TRBJ2-1 and V is TRBV6-2 or TRBV6-3; D is unresolved. There are 13 residues in the CDR3. V was clipped by 2 bases and J by 3 bases, with 5 bases between them. Germline V gene lookup returns CDR1 MNHEY and CDR2 SVGEGT. CDR3 in amino acids: CASSYLYYNEQFF. DNA of the CDR3: TGTGCCAGCAGTTACCTCTACTACAATGAGCAGTTCTTC.

This clonotype was counted many times. V and J are TRBV28 and TRBJ2-1, with 8 bases fitting TRBD1. Germline V gene data show CDR1 as MDHEN and CDR2 as SYDVKM. After removal of 5 bases from V and 2 bases from J, the junction contained 8 bases not matched to a gene. This CDR3 spans 16 amino acids. CDR3 nucleotides: TGTGCCAGCAGTACCGGACAGGGCCTACCCTACAATGAGCAGTTCTTC. Encoded protein: CASSTGQGLPYNEQFF.

The rearrangement links TRBV6-1 to TRBJ2-7; 11 positions agree with TRBD2. Germline lookup yields CDR1 MNHNS and CDR2 SASEGT. This CDR3 is built from 15 residues. V shed 3 bases, J shed 4 bases, and the junction held 5 bases outside the gene matches. CDR3 in amino acids: CASSEASGGRYEQYV. DNA for the CDR3: TGTGCCAGCAGTGAGGCTAGCGGGGGGAGATACGAGCAGTACGTC.

The V gene is TRBV12-3 or TRBV12-4, the J gene TRBJ2-3, with a weak D call TRBD1 (6 bases). The ends were cut back, 8 bases at V and 2 bases at J, with 11 bases in the middle. The CDR3 extends over 13 amino acids. CDR3 region: CASGQTSTDTQYF. As DNA, the CDR3 is TGTGCCAGCGGACAGACTTCCACAGATACGCAGTATTTT.

This clonotype was seen at least ten times. The CDR3 coding sequence is TGTGCCATCAGTGAGTCGGCAGACGACGTAATCAAGATCTACGAGCAGTACTTC. Translated, it gives CAISESADDVIKIYEQYF. This chain links TRBV10-3 with TRBJ2-7; no firm D call. V shed 0 bases and J shed 3 bases, with 21 bases lying between them. This CDR3 region has 18 residues. Germline V gene data show CDR1 as ENHRY and CDR2 as SYGVKD.

This clonotype was recorded a few times. The V gene is TRBV19, the J gene TRBJ1-1; unclear D gene. Trimming removed 7 bases at V and 4 bases at J, with 19 bases between. Per germline, CDR1 LNHDA and CDR2 SQIVND (reference sequence). The CDR3 totals 15 residues. The CDR3 loop reads CASTIPLGSATEAFF. CDR3 nucleotides: TGTGCCAGTACCATACCTCTGGGATCGGCCACTGAAGCTTTCTTT.